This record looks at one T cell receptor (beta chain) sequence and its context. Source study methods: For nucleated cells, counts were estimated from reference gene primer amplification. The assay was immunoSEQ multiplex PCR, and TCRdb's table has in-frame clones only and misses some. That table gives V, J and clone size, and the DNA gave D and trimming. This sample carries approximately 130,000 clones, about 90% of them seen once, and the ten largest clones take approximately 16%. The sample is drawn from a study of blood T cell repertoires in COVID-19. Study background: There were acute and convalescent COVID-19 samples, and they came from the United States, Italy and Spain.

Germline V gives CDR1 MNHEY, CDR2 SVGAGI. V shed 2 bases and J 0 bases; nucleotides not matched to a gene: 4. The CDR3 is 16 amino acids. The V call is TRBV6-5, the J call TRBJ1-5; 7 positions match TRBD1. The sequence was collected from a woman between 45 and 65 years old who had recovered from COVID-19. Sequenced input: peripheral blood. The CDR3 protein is CASSYGTEPSNQPQHF. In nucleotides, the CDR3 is TGTGCCAGCAGTTACGGGACAGAGCCTAGCAATCAGCCCCAGCATTTT.